A selection of T cell receptor beta chains follows, all from one sample in a study of blood T cell repertoires in COVID-19. This table comes from immunoSEQ multiplex PCR, and its TCRdb copy is limited to in-frame clones, with some not included. The table lists 230,000 or so clones, around 80% of them singletons. Source material: peripheral blood. The receptors were gathered from a man aged 35 to 55 who had recovered from COVID-19. CDR3s include the opening cysteine and the closing phenylalanine or tryptophan. Fields, in order: V gene, clone size, D gene, CDR3 length, J gene, CDR3 protein, CDR3 DNA. D genes are given only for firm matches. A row's size may be missing; if present it is once, few, many or a size class.

>TRBV20-1|-|-|15|TRBJ2-7
CSASFPTSIMGEQYF
TGCAGTGCTAGTTTTCCCACTAGCATTATGGGCGAGCAGTACTTC
>TRBV13|-|-|13|TRBJ2-5
CASSLGGGETQYF
TGTGCCAGCAGCTTAGGGGGAGGAGAGACCCAGTACTTC
>TRBV30|-|-|12|TRBJ2-1
CAWAQDYNEQFF
TGTGCCTGGGCCCAGGACTACAATGAGCAGTTCTTC
>TRBV5-1|-|-|12|TRBJ1-2
CASRQEEYGYTF
TGCGCCAGCCGACAGGAGGAGTATGGCTACACCTTC
>TRBV19|-|-|14|TRBJ1-1
CASTSGGWDTEAFF
-
>TRBV3-1/TRBV3-2|-|TRBD2|16|TRBJ2-2
CASSSRTSGSIGELFF
TGTGCCAGCAGTTCTCGGACTAGCGGGAGTATCGGGGAGCTGTTTTTT
>TRBV6-1|-|TRBD2|15|TRBJ2-7
CASSDLAGVKDEQYF
TGTGCCAGCAGTGACTTAGCGGGAGTAAAGGACGAGCAGTACTTC
>TRBV12-3/TRBV12-4|-|TRBD2|13|TRBJ2-7
CASGLGGRDEQYF
TGTGCCAGCGGGCTCGGGGGGAGGGACGAGCAGTACTTC
>TRBV9|once|-|13|TRBJ1-2
CASSVVTGYGYTF
TGTGCCAGCAGCGTAGTTACAGGCTATGGCTACACCTTC
>TRBV7-9|-|TRBD1|18|TRBJ2-5
CASTFPLPGQGHQETQYF
TGTGCCAGCACCTTCCCTTTACCGGGACAGGGGCATCAAGAGACCCAGTACTTC
>TRBV9|-|-|15|TRBJ2-2
CASSVQGTNTGELFF
TGTGCCAGCAGCGTACAGGGGACGAACACCGGGGAGCTGTTTTTT
>TRBV10-3|few|TRBD2|16|TRBJ2-2
CAISESSGGNTGELFF
TGTGCCATCAGTGAGTCAAGCGGGGGGAACACCGGGGAGCTGTTTTTT
>TRBV7-2|-|TRBD1|14|TRBJ2-7
CASSLVRGPYEQYF
TGTGCCAGCAGCTTAGTGAGGGGGCCCTACGAGCAGTACTTC
>TRBV5-6|-|TRBD1|12|TRBJ2-7
CASSPGQSEQYF
TGTGCCAGCAGCCCGGGACAGTCCGAGCAGTACTTC
>TRBV19|-|-|11|TRBJ1-4
CASMTGEKLFF
TGTGCCAGTATGACGGGAGAAAAACTGTTTTTT
>TRBV11-3|once|-|15|TRBJ2-7
CASSASGRASYEQYF
TGTGCCAGCAGTGCCTCAGGCCGCGCCTCCTACGAGCAGTACTTC
>TRBV7-6|-|TRBD1|14|TRBJ2-5
CASSYDRVGKTQYF
TGTGCCAGCAGCTACGACAGGGTTGGAAAGACCCAGTACTTC
>TRBV5-1|-|-|14|TRBJ1-2
CASSFQTGTYGYTF
TGCGCCAGCAGCTTTCAGACAGGAACCTATGGCTACACCTTC
>TRBV30|-|-|15|TRBJ2-7
CAWSPLLGDFYEQYF
TGTGCCTGGAGTCCTCTTCTAGGGGACTTCTACGAGCAGTACTTC
>TRBV6-6|few|TRBD1|15|TRBJ2-2
CASRPQGANTGELFF
TGTGCCAGCAGGCCACAGGGGGCGAACACCGGGGAGCTGTTTTTT
>TRBV4-3|once|-|14|TRBJ2-7
CASSQDAASYEQYF
TGCGCCAGCAGCCAAGATGCCGCGTCCTACGAGCAGTACTTC
>TRBV19|-|TRBD2|14|TRBJ2-7
CASNPTSAAYEQYF
TGTGCCAGTAATCCTACTAGCGCAGCCTACGAGCAGTACTTC
>TRBV11-2|-|-|11|TRBJ1-1
CASSSGQIGAF
TGTGCCAGCAGCTCTGGACAGATAGGGGCTTTT
>TRBV5-1|-|TRBD1|16|TRBJ1-2
CASSLEVTTGYYGYTF
TGCGCCAGCAGCTTGGAGGTCACGACAGGGTACTATGGCTACACCTTC
>TRBV19|few|-|14|TRBJ2-7
CASSISRSTAEQYF
TGTGCCAGTAGTATATCTAGGTCTACCGCCGAGCAGTACTTC
>TRBV7-8|-|TRBD1|14|TRBJ1-2
CASSLGQGFAGYTF
TGTGCCAGCAGCTTGGGACAGGGGTTCGCTGGCTACACCTTC
>TRBV7-2|few|TRBD2|15|TRBJ2-5
CASGDRGGGQETQYF
TGTGCCAGCGGAGATCGGGGGGGCGGCCAAGAGACCCAGTACTTC
>TRBV12-5|-|-|14|TRBJ2-3
CASGLGLLGDTQYF
TGTGCTAGTGGGCTAGGACTATTAGGGGATACGCAGTATTTT
>TRBV7-2|-|-|12|TRBJ2-3
CASSLNRDTQYF
TGTGCCAGCAGCTTAAACAGAGATACGCAGTATTTT
>TRBV7-9|-|TRBD1|14|TRBJ1-5
CASSLHDRDQPQHF
TGTGCCAGCAGCTTACACGACAGGGATCAGCCCCAGCATTTT
>TRBV30|-|-|13|TRBJ1-2
CAWRDRNEYGYTF
TGTGCCTGGAGGGACAGAAACGAGTATGGCTACACCTTC
>TRBV24-1|-|TRBD2|12|TRBJ2-3
CATQGSGTSQYF
TGTGCCACTCAGGGTAGCGGGACGTCGCAGTATTTT
>TRBV29-1|once|TRBD1|14|TRBJ1-2
CSVDRGGSRYGYTF
TGCAGCGTTGATCGAGGGGGCTCGAGGTATGGCTACACCTTC
>TRBV4-1|-|TRBD2|18|TRBJ2-3
CASSQEEGLAGGVDTQYF
TGCGCCAGCAGCCAAGAGGAGGGACTAGCGGGGGGCGTAGATACGCAGTATTTT
>TRBV6-1|-|-|15|TRBJ1-3
CASSSGGQPGNTIYF
TGTGCCAGCAGTTCTGGTGGACAGCCTGGAAACACCATATATTTT
>TRBV6-5|-|-|13|TRBJ1-2
CASSLGGRDGYTF
TGTGCCAGCAGTTTGGGGGGAAGGGATGGCTACACCTTC
>TRBV5-1|-|TRBD2|16|TRBJ2-1
CASSITSGRISDEQFF
TGCGCCAGCAGCATAACTAGCGGGAGGATCTCCGATGAGCAGTTCTTC
>TRBV5-4|-|-|14|TRBJ2-5
CASSERGGKETQYF
TGTGCCAGCAGCGAGAGAGGCGGTAAAGAGACCCAGTACTTC
>TRBV13|-|-|14|TRBJ1-5
CASSLAGGLGPQHF
TGTGCCAGCAGCCTAGCGGGCGGGTTGGGGCCCCAGCATTTT
>TRBV27|-|-|14|TRBJ2-1
CASTTTRAYNEQFF
TGTGCCAGCACTACAACTCGGGCCTACAATGAGCAGTTCTTC
>TRBV7-9|-|TRBD2|15|TRBJ2-7
CASRLTSGRAYEQYF
TGTGCCAGCAGATTGACTAGCGGGAGGGCCTACGAGCAGTACTTC
>TRBV29-1|-|-|12|TRBJ1-3
CSVELWGGTIYF
TGCAGCGTTGAATTGTGGGGAGGCACCATATATTTT